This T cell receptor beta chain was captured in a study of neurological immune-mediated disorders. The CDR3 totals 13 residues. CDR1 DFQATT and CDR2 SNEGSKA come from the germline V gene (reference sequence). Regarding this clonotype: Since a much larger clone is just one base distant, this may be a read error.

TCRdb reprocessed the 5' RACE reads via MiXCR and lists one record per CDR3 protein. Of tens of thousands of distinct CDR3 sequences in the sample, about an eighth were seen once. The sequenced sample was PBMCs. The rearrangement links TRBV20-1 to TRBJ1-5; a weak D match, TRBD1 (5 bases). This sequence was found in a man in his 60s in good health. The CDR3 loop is CSARWGEDQTQHF. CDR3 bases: TGCAGTGCTAGGTGGGGGGAGGATCAGACCCAGCATTTT.